Presented here are 3 T cell receptor beta chains from one specimen sequenced in a study of spatial heterogeneity in lung cancer (dated by TCRdb to the late 2010s). The antigens of these receptors remain unknown. According to the study, the label for this sample's time point signals: sample taken at primary tumor resection. Summary of the overall study and its limitations: The number of expanded intratumoral alpha and beta TCRs correlated with the tumor nonsynonymous mutation count.

Libraries were made using 5' RACE. The listed sequencing device is NextSeq 500. TCRdb reprocessed the public reads (quality trimming at Q25 with fastp, clone calling with MiXCR) and kept in-frame beta chains. Each entry is one CDR3 protein sequence, shown with its most common DNA and genes. The sample table records roughly 18,000 distinct CDR3 sequences; 4.5% to 7% of these occur just once. Of the sample, 10% falls within the top ten clones. The starting material was lung tumor tissue, obtained at surgery. These receptors were collected from a female donor with early-stage non-small cell lung cancer.

This clonotype was counted ten times or more. The V call is TRBV5-5, the J call TRBJ1-1; D call uncertain. The CDR3 covers 13 residues. CDR1 is SGHKS, CDR2 YYEKEE, per germline (reference sequence). V lost 0 bases and J 3 bases, leaving 6 bases between the germline ends. CDR3 sequence reads: CASSLVDYTEAFF. CDR3 nucleotide sequence: TGTGCCAGCAGCTTGGTCGACTACACTGAAGCTTTCTTT.

This clonotype was observed at least ten times. CDR3 loop: CAKTTSPETQYF. CDR3 in DNA: TGCGCCAAAACTACCAGCCCAGAGACCCAGTACTTC. This chain links TRBV23-1 with TRBJ2-5; D remains ambiguous. TRBV23-1 is placed among ORFs of uncertain function. The length of the CDR3 is 12 residues. Trimming removed 10 bases at V and 4 bases at J, with 13 bases between.

This clonotype was counted ten times or more. The chain has TRBV12-3 or TRBV12-4 and TRBJ2-7, with D perhaps matching TRBD1 or TRBD2 (6 bases each). The V end was cut by 1 base, the J end by 4 bases, with 29 bases between. The CDR3 runs 20 residues. The DNA of the CDR3 is TGTGCCAGCAGTTTAGGGGACACAGTAGCGGAGAGGATTTTGGAATACGAGCAGTACTTC. It is translated as CASSLGDTVAERILEYEQYF.